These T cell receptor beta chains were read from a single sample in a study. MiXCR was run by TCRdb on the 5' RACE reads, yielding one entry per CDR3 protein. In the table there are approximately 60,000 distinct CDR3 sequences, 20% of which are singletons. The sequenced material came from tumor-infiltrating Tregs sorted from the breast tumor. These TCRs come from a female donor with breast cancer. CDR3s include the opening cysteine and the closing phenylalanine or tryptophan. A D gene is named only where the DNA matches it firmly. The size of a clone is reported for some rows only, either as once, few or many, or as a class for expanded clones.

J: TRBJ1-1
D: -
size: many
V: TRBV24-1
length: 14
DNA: TGTGCCACCAGTGATTTGCGGCAGGGAGATGAAGCTTTCTTT
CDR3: CATSDLRQGDEAFF

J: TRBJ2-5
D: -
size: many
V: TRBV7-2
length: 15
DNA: TGTGCCAGCAGCGTAGGACTGGGGTACCAAGAGACCCAGTACTTC
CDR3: CASSVGLGYQETQYF

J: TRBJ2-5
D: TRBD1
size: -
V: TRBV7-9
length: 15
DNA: TGTGCCAGCAGCGCAGGACAGGGAGTCCAAGAGACCCAGTACTTC
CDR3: CASSAGQGVQETQYF

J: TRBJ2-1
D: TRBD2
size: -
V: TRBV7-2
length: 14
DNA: TGTGCCAGCAGCTCGACTTTAGCGGGTAATGAGCAGTTCTTC
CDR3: CASSSTLAGNEQFF

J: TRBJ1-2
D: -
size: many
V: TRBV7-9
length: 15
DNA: TGTGCCAGCAGCTCGCAGAGGGCAGGGGATTATGGCTACACCTTC
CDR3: CASSSQRAGDYGYTF

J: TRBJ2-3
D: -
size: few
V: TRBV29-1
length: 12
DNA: TGCAGCGTTGAAGTAGTTGTAGATACGCAGTATTTT
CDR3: CSVEVVVDTQYF

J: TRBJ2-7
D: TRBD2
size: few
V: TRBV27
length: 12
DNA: TGTGCCAGTTGGACTAGCGGGGGCGAGCAGTACTTC
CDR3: CASWTSGGEQYF

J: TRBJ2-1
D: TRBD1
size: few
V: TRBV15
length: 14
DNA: TGTGCCACCAGCAGAGAAAACAGGGGGGATGAGCAGTTCTTC
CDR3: CATSRENRGDEQFF

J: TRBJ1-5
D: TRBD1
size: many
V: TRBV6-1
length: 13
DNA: TGTGCCAGCATTGACAGGGGGTATCAGCCCCAGCATTTT
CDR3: CASIDRGYQPQHF

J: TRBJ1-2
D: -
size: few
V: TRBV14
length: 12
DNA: TGTGCCAGCAGAGACAGTGGGGATAGCTACACCTTC
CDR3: CASRDSGDSYTF

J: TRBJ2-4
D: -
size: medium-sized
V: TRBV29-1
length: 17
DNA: TGCAGCGCCCCCTCCGTCGGGGAGAGGGATGCCAAAAACATTCAGTACTTC
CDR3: CSAPSVGERDAKNIQYF

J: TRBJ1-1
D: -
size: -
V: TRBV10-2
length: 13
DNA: TGCGCCAGCTCCGGGACACATTACACTGAAGCTTTCTTT
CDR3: CASSGTHYTEAFF

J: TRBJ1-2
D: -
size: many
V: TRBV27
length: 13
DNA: TGTGCCAGCAGTTTTGACAGGAACTATGGCTACACCTTC
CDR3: CASSFDRNYGYTF

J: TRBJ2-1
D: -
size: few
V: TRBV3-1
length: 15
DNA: TGTGCCGGCAGCCAAGACTCCCGCTCCTACAATGAGCAGTTCTTC
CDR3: CAGSQDSRSYNEQFF

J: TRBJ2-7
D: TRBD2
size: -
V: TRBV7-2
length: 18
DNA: TGTGCCAGCAGCTTAGTAGCTAGCGGGGGACAGCCGGGGAACGAGCAGTACTTC
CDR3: CASSLVASGGQPGNEQYF

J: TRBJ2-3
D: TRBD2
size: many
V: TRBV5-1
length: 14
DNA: TGCGCCAGCAGTTCGGGACTAGAGACAGATACGCAGTATTTT
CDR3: CASSSGLETDTQYF

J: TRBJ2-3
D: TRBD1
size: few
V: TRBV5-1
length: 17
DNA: TGCGCCAGCAGCCCAAGACAGGGGTGGACTTTCACAGATACGCAGTATTTT
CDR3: CASSPRQGWTFTDTQYF

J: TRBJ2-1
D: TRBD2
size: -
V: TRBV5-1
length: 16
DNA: TGCGCCAGCAGCACCCAACCTAGCGGGAGTTGGAATGAGCAGTTCTTC
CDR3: CASSTQPSGSWNEQFF

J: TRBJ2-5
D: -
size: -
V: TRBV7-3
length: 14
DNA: TGTGCCAGCAGCTTGATGGGGGGACAAGAGACCCAGTACTTC
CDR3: CASSLMGGQETQYF

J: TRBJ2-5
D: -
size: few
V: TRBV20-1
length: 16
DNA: TGCAGTGCTGGAGAAGGCGGCAGGAGGAACCAAGAGACCCAGTACTTC
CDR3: CSAGEGGRRNQETQYF

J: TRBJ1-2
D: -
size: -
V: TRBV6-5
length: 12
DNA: TGTGCCAGCAAAACGGGGAGGTATGGCTACACCTTC
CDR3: CASKTGRYGYTF

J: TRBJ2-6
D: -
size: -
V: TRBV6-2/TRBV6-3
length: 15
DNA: TGTGCCAGCACCACCATGTGGACTGGGGCCAACGTCCTGACTTTC
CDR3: CASTTMWTGANVLTF